A selection of T cell receptor beta chains follows, all from one sample in a study of neurological immune-mediated disorders. MiXCR, applied by TCRdb to the 5' RACE reads, yields one record per CDR3 protein. This table holds 50,000 to 70,000 distinct CDR3 sequences, about 4.9% found once. Specimen: PBMCs. The source of these receptors is a man aged 25-40 years with multiple sclerosis. Each CDR3 is given with its conserved first and last residue. A D gene is named only where the DNA matches it firmly. For some rows the clone size is stated as once, few or many, or as a class when expanded; others skip it.

.	many	TRBJ2-3	TRBV5-1	TGCGCCAGCAGCTTGGAGAGGGCTGGAGATACGCAGTATTTT	CASSLERAGDTQYF
.	many	TRBJ2-3	TRBV2	TGTGCCAGCAGTGCTGGCATGGGAGGTGTAGATACGCAGTATTTT	CASSAGMGGVDTQYF
.	once	TRBJ2-3	TRBV4-1	TGCGCCAACAGCCAAGAACTAGGAAGCCCAGATACGCAGTATTTT	CANSQELGSPDTQYF
.	.	TRBJ2-2	TRBV20-1	TGCAGTGCTAGGCCCCGTGGCCACGCCGGGGAGCTGTTTTTT	CSARPRGHAGELFF
.	few	TRBJ1-1	TRBV4-1	TGCGCCAGCAGCCAAGGATCAAAAAAATACAGAACTGAAGCTTTCTTT	CASSQGSKKYRTEAFF
.	many	TRBJ1-1	TRBV5-1	TGCGCCAGCAGCTTGGGGGACACCGAACTCACTGAAGCTTTCTTT	CASSLGDTELTEAFF
.	few	TRBJ2-2	TRBV30	TGTGCCTGGTCCCCAGGGCTAGCCGATAACACCGGGGAGCTGTTTTTT	CAWSPGLADNTGELFF
TRBD1	many	TRBJ1-2	TRBV27	TGTGCCAGCAGTTCACGACAGGGGGCGGGGTATGGCTACACCTTC	CASSSRQGAGYGYTF
.	many	TRBJ2-7	TRBV5-5	TGTGCCAGCAGCTTGTGGGGCTACGAGCAGTACTTC	CASSLWGYEQYF
TRBD1	many	TRBJ1-2	TRBV12-3/TRBV12-4	TGTGCCAGCAGTCCTCGGACAGGGCATAACTATGGCTACACCTTC	CASSPRTGHNYGYTF
.	many	TRBJ1-3	TRBV6-5	TGTGCCAGCAGAAGGGGAAACACCATATATTTT	CASRRGNTIYF
.	many	TRBJ1-6	TRBV27	TGTGCCAGCAGTGCCGTGAGGGCTTCACCCCTCCACTTT	CASSAVRASPLHF
TRBD2	few	TRBJ2-1	TRBV20-1	TGCAGTGCTAGACCCAGCGGGGGGGTGAACAATGAGCAGTTCTTC	CSARPSGGVNNEQFF
.	many	TRBJ2-7	TRBV29-1	TGCAGCGTTGAAGATCGCGGCTACGAGCAGTACTTC	CSVEDRGYEQYF
.	many	TRBJ2-2	TRBV20-1	TGCAGTGCTAGAGATGGAGCCACCGGGGAGCTGTTTTTT	CSARDGATGELFF
.	few	TRBJ1-2	TRBV20-1	TGCAGTGCTGGGAGGGGAGGATCTACTCCTAACTATGGCTACACCTTC	CSAGRGGSTPNYGYTF
.	many	TRBJ2-5	TRBV7-8	TGTGCCAGCAGCTCCCAGGTGTACCAAGAGACCCAGTACTTC	CASSSQVYQETQYF
.	.	TRBJ2-4	TRBV5-4	TGTGCCAGCAGCCCGTGGGGGTCCAAAAACATTCAGTACTTC	CASSPWGSKNIQYF
.	few	TRBJ2-1	TRBV5-1	TGCGCCAGCAGTCCCCGTTGGGGGGACAATGAGCAGTTCTTC	CASSPRWGDNEQFF
.	few	TRBJ1-4	TRBV7-9	TGTGCCAGCAGCTCCCGGTTCAGCGGTACGGGTGAAAAACTGTTTTTT	CASSSRFSGTGEKLFF
.	few	TRBJ1-2	TRBV5-1	TGCGCCAGCAGCTTGAACCAGGGGCGCTATGGCTACACCTTC	CASSLNQGRYGYTF
TRBD1	.	TRBJ1-2	TRBV5-5	TGTGCCAGCAGCCCTTGGGGGACAGGGCTAAACTATGGCTACACCTTC	CASSPWGTGLNYGYTF
.	many	TRBJ1-1	TRBV6-6	TGTGCCAGCAGTTACGGCCAGGCCGGGCCTAACACTGAAGCTTTCTTT	CASSYGQAGPNTEAFF
TRBD1	.	TRBJ1-2	TRBV12-3/TRBV12-4	TGTGCCAGCAGTTTTGGACAGGGTTTGTATGGCTACACCTTC	CASSFGQGLYGYTF
TRBD1	.	TRBJ1-1	TRBV4-1	TGCGCCAGCAGCCAAGGCTTAGGGGCAGGGGGATCAGGAGCTTTCTTT	CASSQGLGAGGSGAFF
TRBD2	many	TRBJ2-1	TRBV5-1	TGCGCCAGCAGCTTGGACGTTAGCGGGGGATCCTACAATGAGCAGTTCTTC	CASSLDVSGGSYNEQFF
.	few	TRBJ1-1	TRBV7-9	TGTGCCAGCAGTACCTCAGGGAGTGAAGCTTTCTTT	CASSTSGSEAFF
.	few	TRBJ2-7	TRBV24-1	TGTGCCACCAGTGACCGGACGGGCGAGCAGTACTTC	CATSDRTGEQYF
.	many	TRBJ2-3	TRBV20-1	TGCAGTGCTATATGGGCTAACATCGATACGCAGTATTTT	CSAIWANIDTQYF
TRBD2	many	TRBJ2-1	TRBV6-6	TGTGCCAGCAGTTATCCCCCTCGAGCGGGGGGGCGGCAGTTCTTC	CASSYPPRAGGRQFF
TRBD2	few	TRBJ2-3	TRBV4-1	TGCGCCAGCAGCCAAGATAGACTAGCGGGGGACACAGATACGCAGTATTTT	CASSQDRLAGDTDTQYF
.	many	TRBJ2-1	TRBV20-1	TGCAGTGCTAGGGGAGACAGGCGCTCCTACAATGAGCAGTTCTTC	CSARGDRRSYNEQFF
.	many	TRBJ2-1	TRBV7-3	TGTGCCAGCAGCTTAGGAGGGAACTCCTACAATGAGCAGTTCTTC	CASSLGGNSYNEQFF
.	many	TRBJ1-2	TRBV20-1	TGCAGTGCTAATAGTCCCTCGACAGGCAAATCTAGCTATGGCTACACCTTC	CSANSPSTGKSSYGYTF
.	many	TRBJ2-1	TRBV3-1	TGTGCCAGCAGCCTCCCCGACAGCTACAATGAGCAGTTCTTC	CASSLPDSYNEQFF
TRBD2	.	TRBJ2-1	TRBV9	TGTGCCAGCAGCGTATCAAGCGGGGGGCCGAAGCAGTTCTTC	CASSVSSGGPKQFF